Listed below are T cell receptor beta chains from one sample, sequenced in a study of shared clonotypes between healthy human individuals. Clones were sequenced by immunoSEQ multiplex PCR, and TCRdb holds only the in-frame ones, with some missing. The repertoire includes 2 million to 2.5 million clones, under 95% of them detected once, and 0.3% to 0.4% sits in the top ten. The source material was naive CD4+ T cells from PBMCs. The receptors were gathered from a man younger than 35 in good health. Some clones in this sample may be carry-over from other donors' samples. CDR3s include the opening cysteine and the closing phenylalanine or tryptophan. Clone size, where shown, is once, few, many, or a class for clones that have expanded.

length: 17
J: TRBJ2-6
size: .
V: TRBV15
CDR3: CATSREGWGSGANVLTF

length: 13
J: TRBJ2-1
size: .
V: TRBV6-1
CDR3: CASNRQGNNEQFF

length: 15
J: TRBJ1-3
size: .
V: TRBV7-9
CDR3: CASSLGGADGNTIYF

length: 14
J: TRBJ1-6
size: .
V: TRBV5-8
CDR3: CASSFGGTPSPLHF

length: 17
J: TRBJ1-1
size: .
V: TRBV11-2
CDR3: CASSLIFKGPDGDEAFF

length: 12
J: TRBJ1-5
size: .
V: TRBV7-2
CDR3: CASSLEFQPQHF

length: 14
J: TRBJ1-1
size: .
V: TRBV7-9
CDR3: CASSALRDSHEAFF

length: 15
J: TRBJ2-5
size: .
V: TRBV10-3
CDR3: CAISESGGPGETQYF

length: 16
J: TRBJ2-5
size: .
V: TRBV5-4
CDR3: CASSLGTDIYQETQYF

length: 12
J: TRBJ2-5
size: .
V: TRBV5-4
CDR3: CASSLSQETQYF

length: 15
J: TRBJ2-3
size: .
V: TRBV7-9
CDR3: CASSTRDRSTDTQYF

length: 13
J: TRBJ1-3
size: .
V: TRBV6-5
CDR3: CASRRTNGNTIYF

length: 13
J: TRBJ2-5
size: .
V: TRBV7-8
CDR3: CASSHGPQETQYF

length: 15
J: TRBJ2-3
size: .
V: TRBV18
CDR3: CASSPPASMADTQYF

length: 15
J: TRBJ1-1
size: .
V: TRBV5-1
CDR3: CASSPGGSLNTEAFF

length: 14
J: TRBJ2-5
size: .
V: TRBV7-9
CDR3: CASSFVGDQETQYF

length: 14
J: TRBJ2-7
size: .
V: TRBV19
CDR3: CASSLQSQFYEQYF

length: 13
J: TRBJ2-7
size: .
V: TRBV7-2
CDR3: CASSLVVPYEQYF

length: 16
J: TRBJ2-1
size: .
V: TRBV28
CDR3: CASTRVGLAVEAEQFF

length: 15
J: TRBJ2-5
size: .
V: TRBV6-6
CDR3: CASGRYRGDQETQYF

length: 17
J: TRBJ2-1
size: .
V: TRBV4-1
CDR3: CASSQDPGTSGYNEQFF

length: 14
J: TRBJ1-5
size: .
V: TRBV6-5
CDR3: CASGGQGGNQPQHF

length: 16
J: TRBJ1-1
size: .
V: TRBV28
CDR3: CASRVPGDRGDTEAFF

length: 16
J: TRBJ1-3
size: once
V: TRBV19
CDR3: CASRILGTQAGNTIYF

length: 15
J: TRBJ2-7
size: .
V: TRBV5-1
CDR3: CASSLGVSGRNEQYF

length: 17
J: TRBJ2-1
size: .
V: TRBV5-8
CDR3: CASSLNRQGSGISRQFF

length: 15
J: TRBJ2-1
size: .
V: TRBV18
CDR3: CASTPGTSGSYEQFF

length: 17
J: TRBJ1-1
size: .
V: TRBV11-2
CDR3: CASSLPGGAGVNTEAFF

length: 12
J: TRBJ2-1
size: once
V: TRBV7-9
CDR3: CASSGLANEQFF

length: 12
J: TRBJ1-2
size: .
V: TRBV2
CDR3: CASRTGALGYTF

length: 16
J: TRBJ1-4
size: .
V: TRBV30
CDR3: CAWSPYQPGTNEKLFF

length: 16
J: TRBJ2-2
size: .
V: TRBV2
CDR3: CASSRRGGADTGELFF

length: 15
J: TRBJ1-4
size: .
V: TRBV5-1
CDR3: CASSRGQGGQEKLFF

length: 16
J: TRBJ2-3
size: .
V: TRBV10-3
CDR3: CAIGVNRGGRTDTQYF

length: 12
J: TRBJ1-2
size: .
V: TRBV9
CDR3: CASSSVGYGYTF

length: 14
J: TRBJ1-3
size: .
V: TRBV6-6
CDR3: CASRRGQGKNTIYF

length: 13
J: TRBJ2-2
size: .
V: TRBV29-1
CDR3: CSATASSTGELFF

length: 13
J: TRBJ2-1
size: .
V: TRBV7-6
CDR3: CASSLGSYNEQFF

length: 11
J: TRBJ2-1
size: once
V: TRBV20-1
CDR3: CSAGRARSRFF

length: 14
J: TRBJ2-7
size: .
V: TRBV5-1
CDR3: CASSSGQRDYEQYF

length: 16
J: TRBJ2-7
size: .
V: TRBV5-1
CDR3: CASSLAGPAGGYEQYF

length: 15
J: TRBJ2-3
size: .
V: TRBV18
CDR3: CASSPPGPPADTQYF

length: 15
J: TRBJ2-7
size: .
V: TRBV7-2
CDR3: CASSPGPGRFYEQYF

length: 15
J: TRBJ2-7
size: .
V: TRBV6-1
CDR3: CASSEQDRLPYEQYF

length: 14
J: TRBJ1-1
size: .
V: TRBV6-6
CDR3: CASSYGAVDTEAFF

length: 15
J: TRBJ2-7
size: .
V: TRBV5-1
CDR3: CASSPLWTGSYEQYF

length: 14
J: TRBJ2-2
size: .
V: TRBV18
CDR3: CASSFTENTGELFF

length: 15
J: TRBJ2-1
size: once
V: TRBV7-9
CDR3: CASSLEVAGVDGQFF

length: 15
J: TRBJ2-2
size: .
V: TRBV19
CDR3: CASSLTGDAAGELFF

length: 15
J: TRBJ2-7
size: .
V: TRBV7-2
CDR3: CASSLVTGVSYEQYF

length: 12
J: TRBJ2-5
size: once
V: TRBV28
CDR3: CATLSFRETQYF

length: 13
J: TRBJ1-1
size: .
V: TRBV5-1
CDR3: CASGFAGNTEAFF

length: 15
J: TRBJ2-1
size: .
V: TRBV7-9
CDR3: CASSTGLASYNEQFF

length: 16
J: TRBJ2-2
size: .
V: TRBV2
CDR3: CASSVDSLAGTGELFF

length: 15
J: TRBJ2-1
size: .
V: TRBV9
CDR3: CASSKRRESGNEQFF

length: 13
J: TRBJ1-4
size: .
V: TRBV18
CDR3: CASQTGEDEKLFF

length: 15
J: TRBJ2-5
size: .
V: TRBV30
CDR3: CAWSKGLAEQETQYF

length: 11
J: TRBJ2-7
size: few
V: TRBV5-1
CDR3: CASSDAYEQYF

length: 15
J: TRBJ1-2
size: .
V: TRBV15
CDR3: CATSPARDLNYGYTF